The clone carrying this TCR beta chain has only a few counts. The antigen is undetermined. 5'RACE primed at constant segments yielded TCR alpha and TCR beta cDNA libraries bearing sample barcodes and UMIs. TCRdb fed the 5' RACE reads into MiXCR, producing one record per CDR3 protein. The top ten clones hold 22% of a sample with under 300,000 distinct CDR3 sequences, roughly 10% of them seen once. J was trimmed by 2 bases and V by 4 bases; bases with no gene match: 11. The CDR3 runs to 17 residues. Germline CDR1 reads DFQATT; CDR2 reads SNEGSKA (reference sequence). This sample was taken from a study of T-cell memory formation after mild COVID-19. About the research overall: TCR clustering was largely donor specific. Broader study findings: Detection of some responders pre-infection suggested pre-existing cross-reactive memory T cells participated.

The chain recombines TRBV20-1 with TRBJ2-3; 11 bases align to TRBD2. The sample comprised PBMCs or a T cell subset sorted from them (not recorded which). This receptor was taken from a man between 18 and 35 years old who had mild COVID-19 (a few samples of this study predate the infection). Cell type and time point are not known. CDR3 sequence reads: CSATLFVAGGITDTQYF. The CDR3 coding sequence is TGCAGTGCTACCCTTTTTGTAGCGGGGGGGATCACAGATACGCAGTATTTT.